This record looks at one T cell receptor beta chain sequence and its context. Its specificity is unknown. These data are taken from a study of OX40 agonist ivuxolimab in advanced cancers. Study summary: Partial responses were achieved by three patients, of whom one had hepatocellular carcinoma and two had cutaneous melanoma.

Germline CDR1 reads MGHDK; CDR2 reads SYGVNS. The CDR3 length is 14 residues. The V gene lost 5 bases and the J gene lost 6 bases, with 11 bases spanning the gap. Data came from immunoSEQ multiplex PCR; TCRdb stores just in-frame clones and leaves some out. The repertoire includes about 45,000 clones, roughly 82% of them detected once, and roughly 2.2% sits in the top ten. Autoimmune disease history or systemic immunosuppression led to patient exclusion. Sampled blood was obtained at baseline, cycle 4 day 1, and cycle 7 day 1. Points from the study as a whole: There were, on average, more expanded clones in CD8+ T cells than in CD4+.

Sequenced material: CD4+ or CD8+ T cells sorted from blood, taken in a trial of the OX40 agonist ivuxolimab. The gene calls are TRBV25-1 and TRBJ1-6; D uncertain. This TCR was recovered from an adult with an advanced solid tumor such as melanoma, head and neck, liver or kidney cancer. The CDR3 reads CASSRGRLNSPLHF. The CDR3 DNA sequence: TGTGCCAGCAGTCGTGGACGGCTTAATTCACCCCTCCACTTT.